This T cell receptor (beta chain) emerged from a study of vaccination and CD4 T cells after COVID-19. Study conclusions and caveats: The cohort comprised relatively few convalescent patients, and no early post-infection timepoints were analyzed.

This clonotype turned up a few times. What it binds is unknown. Scientists ran DNA taken from cultured CD4+ T cells through the Oncomine TCR Beta short-read assay for sequencing. TCRdb itself ran the PCR reads through MiXCR, one entry per CDR3 protein. This table has around 20,000 distinct CDR3 sequences, 20% to 30% appearing once. There are 19 residues in the CDR3. V lost 0 bases and J 5 bases, leaving 23 bases between the germline ends. Germline values: CDR1 LNHDA, CDR2 SQIVND (reference sequence). Treatment indicated: approximately nine-day PBMC culture with coronavirus spike peptide pools or control peptides (ViraFEST assay).

The sample comprised cultured CD4+ T cells from blood. The chain uses TRBV19 and TRBJ1-5, with D hard to call. The source of this sequence is a human donor with COVID-19. The CDR3 DNA follows: TGTGCCAGTAGTATAGATCAGGCTACATCCGCGCGTCCGTATCAGCCCCAGCATTTT. Encoded protein: CASSIDQATSARPYQPQHF.